Below are 21 T cell receptor beta chains sequenced from a single sample in a study of T cell responses to AZD1222 COVID-19 vaccine. Here immunoSEQ multiplex PCR was the method, and the copy in TCRdb shows in-frame clones only, minus some. The table includes approximately 180,000 clones, about 90% detected once. This specimen consisted of peripheral blood, obtained on day 0 of AZD1222 vaccination. These receptors were obtained from an adult in good health.

The chain carries TRBV24-1 and TRBJ2-7; tentatively, D is TRBD1 or TRBD2 (7 bases each). CDR1 KGHDR and CDR2 SFDVKD come from the germline V gene. V shed 4 bases and J shed 6 bases, with 9 bases lying between them. There are 12 residues in the CDR3. The CDR3 protein is CATSDRGGEQYF. The CDR3 DNA sequence: TGTGCCACCAGTGACAGGGGGGGCGAGCAGTACTTC.

DNA for the CDR3: TGTGCCAGCAGTTACGGTCGGGGGGGGATCACAGATACGCAGTATTTT. Its protein product is CASSYGRGGITDTQYF. The chain is built from TRBV6-2 or TRBV6-3 and TRBJ2-3; TRBD2 matches 8 bases. The CDR3 is 16 residues long. V lost 2 bases, J lost 2 bases, and 6 bases stayed unmatched. Germline lookup yields CDR1 MNHEY and CDR2 SVGEGT.

The chain couples TRBV19 to TRBJ1-5; 11 bases fit TRBD1. Trimming removed 5 bases from V and 8 bases from J; junction bases left unmatched: 11. The germline V gene has CDR1 LNHDA and CDR2 SQIVND (reference sequence). The CDR3 contains 16 residues. CDR3 in amino acids: CASSETPGTGGKPQHF. DNA for the CDR3: TGTGCCAGTAGTGAAACCCCGGGGACAGGGGGGAAGCCCCAGCATTTT.

The table lists this clone with a count of one. The rearrangement uses TRBV28 and TRBJ2-7, with 11 bases aligning to TRBD2. The germline V gene encodes CDR1 MDHEN and CDR2 SYDVKM. This CDR3 has 15 amino acids. The ends lost 8 bases at V and 0 bases at J; junction bases unmatched: 6. DNA of the CDR3: TGTGCCAGCGAACTAGCGGGGGCGAGCTCCTACGAGCAGTACTTC. Protein product: CASELAGASSYEQYF.

This clone was observed a handful of times. The V call is TRBV3-1 (or the pseudogene TRBV3-2), the J call TRBJ1-3; D is perhaps TRBD1 (5 bases). CDR1 is LGHDT and CDR2 is YNNKEL in the germline V gene (reference sequence). Trimming shortened V by 6 bases and J by 0 bases, and 9 bases separated the two germline ends. The CDR3 extends over 14 amino acids. CDR3 sequence reads: CASRQASSGNTIYF. The DNA for the CDR3 is TGTGCCAGCAGACAGGCATCCTCTGGAAACACCATATATTTT.

CDR3: CASSLPTSGGALNEQFF. The CDR3 nucleotides read TGCGCCAGCAGCTTGCCAACATCTGGGGGAGCTCTCAATGAGCAGTTCTTC. The rearrangement uses TRBV5-1 and TRBJ2-1, with D perhaps being TRBD1 or TRBD2 (5 bases each). The V and J ends lost 1 base and 6 bases respectively, with 20 bases between them. Per the germline V gene, CDR1 is SGHRS and CDR2 is YFSETQ. The CDR3 length is 17 residues. Looking up the rest from reference TRBV5-1 and TRBJ2-1 gives the full variable domain: KAGVTQTPRYLIKTRGQQVTLSCSPISGHRSVSWYQQTPGQGLQFLFEYFSETQRNKGNFPGRFSGRQFSNSRSEMNVSTLELGDSALYLCASSLPTSGGALNEQFFGPGTRLTVL.

The chain uses TRBV29-1 and TRBJ1-5; 9 nucleotides agree with TRBD1. CDR1 is SQVTM and CDR2 is ANQGSEA in the germline V gene. Losses at the gene ends were 6 bases for V and 7 bases for J; bases not matched to a gene: 4. The CDR3 runs 12 residues. CDR3 protein: CSVGQGLQPQHF. The CDR3 region has the DNA TGCAGCGTGGGACAGGGACTCCAGCCCCAGCATTTT.

The V call is TRBV6-6, the J call TRBJ2-1; 11 bases are shared with TRBD1. This CDR3 spans 20 amino acids. Per the germline V gene, CDR1 is MNHNY and CDR2 is SVGAGI (reference sequence). Germline trimming cut 6 bases from V and 3 bases from J; bases unmatched to any gene: 19. CDR3 sequence (DNA): TGTGCCAGCAGCCCCGACCGGACAGGGGGCCTCGCTCCTGACTACAATGAGCAGTTCTTC. Its translation is CASSPDRTGGLAPDYNEQFF.

The chain links TRBV5-5 to TRBJ2-5; TRBD2 agrees at 13 bases. Losses at the gene ends were 2 bases for V and 4 bases for J; bases not matched to a gene: 2. CDR3 length: 15 residues. Germline CDR1 is SGHKS and CDR2 is YYEKEE (reference sequence). The CDR3 sequence is CASSLLAGGRETQYF. For the CDR3, the DNA is TGTGCCAGCAGCTTACTAGCGGGAGGGAGAGAGACCCAGTACTTC.

This chain uses TRBV6-9 with TRBJ2-7, with TRBD1 identical over 7 bases. The V and J ends lost 4 bases and 5 bases, in that order; junction bases with no gene match: 8. The CDR3 consists of 14 residues. Germline loops: CDR1 MNHGY, CDR2 SVAAGI. The CDR3: CASSSYTGVHEQYF. The CDR3 coding sequence is TGTGCCAGCAGTTCCTATACAGGGGTTCACGAGCAGTACTTC.

This chain links TRBV14 with TRBJ2-5; no firm D call. Germline V lookup: CDR1 SGHDN, CDR2 FVKESK. V lost 1 base to trimming and J lost 6 bases, with 12 bases between them. The CDR3 length is 14 residues. CDR3 coding DNA: TGTGCCAGCAGCCAAGGCTCGACCTTTAAGACCCAGTACTTC. Protein product: CASSQGSTFKTQYF.

This clone was found many times. The chain couples TRBV15 to TRBJ2-3, with a weak D call TRBD2 (6 bases). Germline assignment: CDR1 LNHNV and CDR2 YYDKDF (reference sequence). The CDR3 covers 15 residues. V was clipped by 6 bases and J by 5 bases, with 18 bases between them. CDR3 DNA: TGTGCCACCAGTGACCGCGGGACGGGAGTAGATACGCAGTATTTT. It specifies CATSDRGTGVDTQYF.

This rearrangement joins TRBV4-1 to TRBJ1-5; 7 bases match TRBD1. After removal of 0 bases from V and 7 bases from J, the junction contained 9 bases not matched to a gene. This CDR3 contains 16 residues. CDR1 and CDR2 (germline): MGHRA, YSYEKL. In DNA, the CDR3 is TGCGCCAGCAGCCAAGAGGGGACAGTGCTAAAACAGCCCCAGCATTTT. This codes for CASSQEGTVLKQPQHF.

The chain uses TRBV18 and TRBJ2-2; D remains unclear. The length of the CDR3 is 14 residues. Trimming shortened V by 3 bases and J by 2 bases, and 7 bases separated the two germline ends. The germline CDR1 and CDR2 sequences are KGHSH and LQKENI. The CDR3 region has the DNA TGTGCCAGCTCACCCGCTGTCAACACCGGGGAGCTGTTTTTT. This translates into CASSPAVNTGELFF.

The V gene is TRBV7-9, the J gene TRBJ2-7, with TRBD2 identical over 16 bases. V lost 5 bases and J lost 4; bases outside the gene matches: 8. The CDR3 covers 17 residues. The germline gives CDR1 SEHNR, CDR2 FQNEAQ (reference sequence). The CDR3 DNA follows: TGTGCCAGCAGCCAGGGACTAGCGGGAGGGATATCGTACGAGCAGTACTTC. Amino acids: CASSQGLAGGISYEQYF.

This chain uses TRBV9 with TRBJ1-2; TRBD1 matches 8 bases. V shed 4 bases and J 5 bases; nucleotides not matched to a gene: 10. The CDR3 is 15 residues long. Germline CDR1 reads SGDLS; CDR2 reads YYNGEE. The CDR3: CASSSGQGGVYGYTF. The CDR3, as DNA: TGTGCCAGCAGCTCCGGACAGGGCGGGGTATATGGCTACACCTTC.

This chain uses TRBV10-2 with TRBJ2-7; 7 bases match TRBD1. Trimming removed 6 bases from V and 2 bases from J; junction bases left unmatched: 10. The germline V gene encodes CDR1 WSHSY and CDR2 SAAADI. The CDR3 is 15 residues long. CDR3 nucleotide sequence: TGCGCCAGCAGAAGCATGAGTAGGGGGCCCTACGAGCAGTACTTC. The encoded protein is CASRSMSRGPYEQYF.

This chain joins TRBV10-2 and TRBJ1-6, with TRBD1 as a possible D gene (6 bases). Between the trimmed V and J ends, which lost 3 bases and 9 bases, there was a span of 6 bases. The CDR3 has 12 amino acids. Per the germline V gene, CDR1 is WSHSY and CDR2 is SAAADI. The CDR3 reads CASSEGGSPLHF. As DNA, the CDR3 is TGCGCCAGCAGTGAAGGGGGTTCACCCCTCCACTTT.

The V and J genes are TRBV11-2 and TRBJ2-3; D perhaps matches TRBD2 (6 bases). Germline V gives CDR1 SGHAT, CDR2 FQNNGV. The CDR3 runs to 14 residues. V was shortened by 1 base and J by 3 bases, with 8 bases between the two germline ends. The CDR3 DNA reads as TGTGCCAGCAGCTTAGGGCGGGAAACAGATACGCAGTATTTT. It codes for CASSLGRETDTQYF.

The J gene is TRBJ2-7, the V gene TRBV7-2; D is undetermined. The ends were cut back, 2 bases at V and 6 bases at J, with 11 bases in the middle. The CDR3 is 13 amino acids. The germline CDR1 and CDR2 sequences are SGHTA and FQGNSA. The DNA for the CDR3 is TGTGCCAGCAGCTTATACGACCGCCCCGAGCAGTACTTC. Its translation is CASSLYDRPEQYF.

This clone was observed a handful of times. This chain connects TRBV7-8 to TRBJ1-5; 10 bases match TRBD1. This CDR3 is built from 15 residues. In germline, CDR1 is SGHVS, CDR2 FQNEAQ. J lost 5 bases, V lost 4 bases, and 5 bases had no gene match. The CDR3 bases are TGTGCCAGCAGCTACCGGACAGGGGGGTATCAGCCCCAGCATTTT. Protein: CASSYRTGGYQPQHF.